The T cell receptor beta chain described here comes from a study of Ad26.COV2.S vaccination and SARS-CoV-2 variants. About the study: Participants got Ad26.COV2.S intramuscularly, once or twice 56 days apart.

Treatment specified: about 20 received Ad26.COV2.S at low or high dose, single or two shots; five or six received placebo; per-sample allocation not given. Collection of samples fell on day 63 after the first vaccine or placebo injection. The sample came from a Boston adult aged 18-55 years. Note on this clone: Its antigen is as yet unknown.

Study-wide results and caveats: People who got the vaccine or the placebo had similar non-spike TCR breadth.

V was trimmed by 0 bases and J by 1 base, leaving 11 bases between them. CDR1 and CDR2 from the germline V gene are SGHNT and YYREEE (reference sequence). The CDR3 spans 16 residues. This table comes from immunoSEQ multiplex PCR, and its TCRdb copy is limited to in-frame clones, with some not included. The sample has some 340,000 clones, 70% to 90% seen once. The chain joins TRBV5-4 to TRBJ1-3; D is perhaps TRBD1 (5 bases). This clonotype originated in a person between 18 and 65 years old who received the Ad26.COV2.S COVID-19 vaccine or a placebo. The sample here was peripheral blood, taken in a trial of Ad26.COV2.S vaccine versus placebo. The CDR3 sequence is CASSLVNQGSGNTIYF. The CDR3 region has the DNA TGTGCCAGCAGCTTGGTTAACCAGGGATCTGGAAACACCATATATTTT.